This T cell receptor (beta chain) was recovered during a study of T cell responses to AZD1222 COVID-19 vaccine. Study outcomes and limitations: Nearly half of spike-specific TCRs reportedly target unmutated variant regions.

Regarding this clone: The antigen remains undetermined.

The table came from immunoSEQ multiplex PCR; TCRdb's copy has only in-frame clones and leaves some out. The data hold about 100,000 clones, with about 87% observed a single time. The ends were cut back, 1 base at V and 1 base at J, with 10 bases in the middle. Germline CDR1 and CDR2: SGHNT and YENEEA. There are 15 residues in the CDR3. The chain couples TRBV11-3 to TRBJ1-1, with D unclear. The TCR comes from an adult in good health. Sequenced material: peripheral blood, taken on day 0 of AZD1222 vaccination. This CDR3 is CASSLVGDGNTEAFF. CDR3 DNA: TGTGCCAGCAGCTTAGTTGGGGATGGGAACACTGAAGCTTTCTTT.